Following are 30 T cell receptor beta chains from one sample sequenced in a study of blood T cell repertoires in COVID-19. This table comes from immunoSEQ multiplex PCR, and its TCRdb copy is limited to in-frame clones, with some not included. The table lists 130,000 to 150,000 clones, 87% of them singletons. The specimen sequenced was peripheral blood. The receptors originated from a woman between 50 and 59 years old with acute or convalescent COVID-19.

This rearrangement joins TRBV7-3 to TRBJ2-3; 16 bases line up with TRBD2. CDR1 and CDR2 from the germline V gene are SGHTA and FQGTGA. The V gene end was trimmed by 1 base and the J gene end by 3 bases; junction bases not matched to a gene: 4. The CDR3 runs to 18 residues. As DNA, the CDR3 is TGTGCCAGCAGCTTAAAAGGGACTAGCGGGAGGGGAACAGATACGCAGTATTTT. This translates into CASSLKGTSGRGTDTQYF.

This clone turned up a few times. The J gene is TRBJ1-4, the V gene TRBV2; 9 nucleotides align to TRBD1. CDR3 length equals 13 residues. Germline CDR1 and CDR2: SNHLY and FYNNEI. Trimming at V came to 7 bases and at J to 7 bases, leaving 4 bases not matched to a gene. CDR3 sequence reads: CASKDRGVEKLFF. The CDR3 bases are TGTGCCAGCAAAGACAGGGGGGTTGAAAAACTGTTTTTT.

The CDR3 DNA follows: TGCGCCAGCAGCTTGGGTCAGATTCTTTCTGGGGCCAACGTCCTGACTTTC. Its translation is CASSLGQILSGANVLTF. The chain carries TRBV5-1 and TRBJ2-6, with unresolved D. This CDR3 contains 17 residues. Looked up from germline, CDR1 is SGHRS and CDR2 is YFSETQ. Trimming removed 0 bases at V and 1 base at J, with 11 bases between.

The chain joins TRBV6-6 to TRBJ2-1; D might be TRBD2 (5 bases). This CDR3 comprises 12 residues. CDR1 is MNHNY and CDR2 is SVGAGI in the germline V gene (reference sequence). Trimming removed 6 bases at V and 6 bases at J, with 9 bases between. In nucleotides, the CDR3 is TGTGCCAGCAGCCGGGAAAGCAATGAGCAGTTCTTC. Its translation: CASSRESNEQFF.

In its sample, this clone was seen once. The CDR3 protein is CASSAVGRGTQYF. Here the CDR3 DNA reads TGTGCCAGCAGCGCTGTGGGGAGGGGGACCCAGTACTTC. The chain uses TRBV9 and TRBJ2-5; 7 nucleotides agree with TRBD2. The CDR3 spans 13 residues. J was trimmed by 7 bases and V by 3 bases; bases with no gene match: 6. The V gene's germline CDR1 is SGDLS and CDR2 YYNGEE. Supplemented by reference TRBV9 and TRBJ2-5, the full variable domain reads DSGVTQTPKHLITATGQRVTLRCSPRSGDLSVYWYQQSLDQGLQFLIQYYNGEERAKGNILERFSAQQFPDLHSELNLSSLELGDSALYFCASSAVGRGTQYFGPGTRLLVL.

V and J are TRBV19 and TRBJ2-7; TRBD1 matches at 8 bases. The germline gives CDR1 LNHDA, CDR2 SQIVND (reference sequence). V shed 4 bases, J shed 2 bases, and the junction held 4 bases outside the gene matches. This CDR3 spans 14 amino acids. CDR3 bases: TGTGCCAGTAGTAACACGGGACAGGCCTACGAGCAGTACTTC. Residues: CASSNTGQAYEQYF.

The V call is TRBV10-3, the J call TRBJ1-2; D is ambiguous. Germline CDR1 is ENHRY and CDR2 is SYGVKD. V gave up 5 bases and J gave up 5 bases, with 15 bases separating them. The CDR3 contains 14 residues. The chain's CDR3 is CAISPRTESYGYTF. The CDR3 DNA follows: TGTGCCATCAGTCCACGTACTGAATCATATGGCTACACCTTC.

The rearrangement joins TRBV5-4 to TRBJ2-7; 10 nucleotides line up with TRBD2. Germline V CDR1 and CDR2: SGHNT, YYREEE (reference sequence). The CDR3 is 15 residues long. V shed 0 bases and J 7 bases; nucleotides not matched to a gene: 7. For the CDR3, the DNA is TGTGCCAGCAGCTTGGGAGCGGGAGGGCCTGGGGAGCAGTACTTC. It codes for CASSLGAGGPGEQYF.

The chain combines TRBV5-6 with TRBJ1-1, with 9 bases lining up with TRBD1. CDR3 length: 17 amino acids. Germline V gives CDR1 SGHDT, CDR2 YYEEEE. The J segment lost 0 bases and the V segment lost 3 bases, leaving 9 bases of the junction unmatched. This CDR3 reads CASSWVRTGDLNTEAFF. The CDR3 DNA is TGTGCCAGCAGCTGGGTAAGGACAGGGGACTTGAACACTGAAGCTTTCTTT.

Here the CDR3 DNA reads TGTGCCAGCAGCCGTCGATCGGGACAGAGCTCCTACAATGAGCAGTTCTTC. Translated, it gives CASSRRSGQSSYNEQFF. This rearrangement joins TRBV3-1 (or the pseudogene TRBV3-2) to TRBJ2-1; TRBD1 matches at 7 bases. J gave up 0 bases and V 4 bases, and 9 bases lay outside the gene matches. This CDR3 comprises 17 residues. Germline V gives CDR1 LGHDT, CDR2 YNNKEL (reference sequence).

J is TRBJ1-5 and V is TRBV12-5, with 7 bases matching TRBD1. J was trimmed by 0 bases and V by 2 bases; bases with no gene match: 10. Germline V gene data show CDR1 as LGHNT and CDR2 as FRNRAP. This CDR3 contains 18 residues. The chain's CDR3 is CASGLQTGTVHSNQPQHF. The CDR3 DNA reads TGTGCTAGTGGTTTGCAAACCGGGACAGTCCATAGCAATCAGCCCCAGCATTTT.

CDR3 nucleotides: TGCGCCAGCAGCTTGGTGGGGGGACAGGGGGCCGGAGAGACCCAGTACTTC. Its translation is CASSLVGGQGAGETQYF. This chain connects TRBV5-1 to TRBJ2-5, with TRBD1 identical over 12 bases. CDR1 is SGHRS, CDR2 YFSETQ, per germline. V shed 0 bases, J shed 4 bases, and the junction held 7 bases outside the gene matches. CDR3 size: 17 residues.

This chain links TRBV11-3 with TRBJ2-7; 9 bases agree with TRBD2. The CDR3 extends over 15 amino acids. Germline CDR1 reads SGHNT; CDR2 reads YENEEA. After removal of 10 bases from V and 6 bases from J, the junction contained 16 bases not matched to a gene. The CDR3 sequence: CAIDIAGAVVIEQYF. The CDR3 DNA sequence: TGTGCCATTGATATAGCGGGGGCCGTCGTAATCGAGCAGTACTTC.

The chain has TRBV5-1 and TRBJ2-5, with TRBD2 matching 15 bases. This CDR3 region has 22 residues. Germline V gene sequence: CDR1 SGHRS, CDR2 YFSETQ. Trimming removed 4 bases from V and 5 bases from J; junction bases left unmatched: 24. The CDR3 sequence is CASSPTAKTSGLAGGVGETQYF. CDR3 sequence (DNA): TGCGCCAGCAGCCCAACCGCAAAAACTTCGGGACTAGCGGGAGGAGTAGGGGAGACCCAGTACTTC.

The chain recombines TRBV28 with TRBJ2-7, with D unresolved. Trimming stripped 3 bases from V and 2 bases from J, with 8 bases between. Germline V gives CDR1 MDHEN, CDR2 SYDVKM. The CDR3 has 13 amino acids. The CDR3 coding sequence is TGTGCCAGCAGTTTTTCCAGGACCTACGAGCAGTACTTC. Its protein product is CASSFSRTYEQYF. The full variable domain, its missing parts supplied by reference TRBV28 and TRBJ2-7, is DVKVTQSSRYLVKRTGEKVFLECVQDMDHENMFWYRQDPGLGLRLIYFSYDVKMKEKGDIPEGYSVSREKKERFSLILESASTNQTSMYLCASSFSRTYEQYFGPGTRLTVT.

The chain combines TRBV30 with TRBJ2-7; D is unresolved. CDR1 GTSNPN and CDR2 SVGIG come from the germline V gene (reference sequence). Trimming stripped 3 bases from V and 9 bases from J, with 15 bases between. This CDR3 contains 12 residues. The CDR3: CAWRSVSESQYF. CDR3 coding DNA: TGTGCCTGGAGGTCGGTGTCTGAATCGCAGTACTTC.

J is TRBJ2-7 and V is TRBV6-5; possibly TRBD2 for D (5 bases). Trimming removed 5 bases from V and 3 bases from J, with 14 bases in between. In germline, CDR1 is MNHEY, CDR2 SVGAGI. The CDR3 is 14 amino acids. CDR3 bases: TGTGCCAGCAGTCAACACCGGGATTTCTACGAGCAGTACTTC. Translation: CASSQHRDFYEQYF.

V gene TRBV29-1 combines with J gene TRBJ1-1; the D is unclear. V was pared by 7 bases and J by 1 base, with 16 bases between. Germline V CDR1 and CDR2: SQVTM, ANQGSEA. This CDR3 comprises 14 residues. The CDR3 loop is CSALGSSSNTEAFF. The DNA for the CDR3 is TGCAGCGCCCTCGGGAGTTCCTCGAACACTGAAGCTTTCTTT.

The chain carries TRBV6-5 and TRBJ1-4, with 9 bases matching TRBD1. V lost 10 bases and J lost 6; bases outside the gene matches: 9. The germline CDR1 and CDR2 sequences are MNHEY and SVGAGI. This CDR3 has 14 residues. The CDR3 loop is CATVPTGGYEKLFF. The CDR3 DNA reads TGTGCCACCGTACCAACAGGGGGCTATGAAAAACTGTTTTTT.

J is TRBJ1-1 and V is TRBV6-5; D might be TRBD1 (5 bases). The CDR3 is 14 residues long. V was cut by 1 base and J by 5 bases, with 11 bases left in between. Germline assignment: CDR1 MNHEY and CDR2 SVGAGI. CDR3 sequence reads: CASSYFSGNTEAFF. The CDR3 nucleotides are TGTGCCAGCAGTTACTTCTCAGGGAATACTGAAGCTTTCTTT.

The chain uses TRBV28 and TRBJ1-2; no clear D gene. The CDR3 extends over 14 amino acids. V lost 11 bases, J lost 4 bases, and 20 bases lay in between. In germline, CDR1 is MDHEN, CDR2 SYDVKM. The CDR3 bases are TGTGCCGTACCGGGATCCAGGAGCCCCTATGGCTACACCTTC. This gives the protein CAVPGSRSPYGYTF.

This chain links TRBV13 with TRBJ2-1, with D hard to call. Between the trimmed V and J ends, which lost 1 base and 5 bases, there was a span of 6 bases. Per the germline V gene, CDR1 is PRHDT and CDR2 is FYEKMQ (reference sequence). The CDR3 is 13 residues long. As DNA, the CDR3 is TGTGCCAGCAGCTTAGAGTCGGACAATGAGCAGTTCTTC. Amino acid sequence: CASSLESDNEQFF.

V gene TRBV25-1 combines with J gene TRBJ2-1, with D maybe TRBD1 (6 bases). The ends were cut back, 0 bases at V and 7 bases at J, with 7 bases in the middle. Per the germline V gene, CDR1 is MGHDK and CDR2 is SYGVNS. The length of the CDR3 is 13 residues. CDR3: CASSEYRGNEQFF. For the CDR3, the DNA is TGTGCCAGCAGTGAATATAGGGGGAATGAGCAGTTCTTC.

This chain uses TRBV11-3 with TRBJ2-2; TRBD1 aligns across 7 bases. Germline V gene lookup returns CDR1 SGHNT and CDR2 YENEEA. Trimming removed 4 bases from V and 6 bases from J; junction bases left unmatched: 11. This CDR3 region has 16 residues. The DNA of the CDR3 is TGTGCCAGCAGCTCGGGAAACAGGGGAGTCGCCGGGGAGCTGTTTTTT. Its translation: CASSSGNRGVAGELFF.

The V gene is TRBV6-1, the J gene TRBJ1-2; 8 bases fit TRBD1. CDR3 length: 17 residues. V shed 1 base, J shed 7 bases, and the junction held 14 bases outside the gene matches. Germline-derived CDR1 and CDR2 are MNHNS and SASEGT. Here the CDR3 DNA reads TGTGCCAGCAGTGAAGGAGGACAGGGACTTGGTATGGGTGGCTACACCTTC. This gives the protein CASSEGGQGLGMGGYTF.

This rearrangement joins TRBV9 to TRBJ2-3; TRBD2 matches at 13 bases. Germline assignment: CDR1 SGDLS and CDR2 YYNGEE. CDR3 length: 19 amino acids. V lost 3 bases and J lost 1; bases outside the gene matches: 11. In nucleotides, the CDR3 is TGTGCCAGCAGCGCAGATGCCGGGACTAGCGGGATTCGCACAGATACGCAGTATTTT. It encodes CASSADAGTSGIRTDTQYF.

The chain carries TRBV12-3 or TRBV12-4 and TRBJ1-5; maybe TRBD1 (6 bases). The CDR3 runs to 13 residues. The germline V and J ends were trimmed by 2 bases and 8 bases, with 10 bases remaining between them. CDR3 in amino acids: CASSLQRQEPQHF. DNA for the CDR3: TGTGCCAGCAGTTTACAAAGACAGGAGCCCCAGCATTTT.

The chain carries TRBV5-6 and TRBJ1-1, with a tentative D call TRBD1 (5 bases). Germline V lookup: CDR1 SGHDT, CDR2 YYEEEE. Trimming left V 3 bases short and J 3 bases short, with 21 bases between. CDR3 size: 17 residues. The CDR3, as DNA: TGTGCCAGCAGCTCGGAATGGATTGAAGGGGTGGACACTGAAGCTTTCTTT. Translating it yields CASSSEWIEGVDTEAFF.

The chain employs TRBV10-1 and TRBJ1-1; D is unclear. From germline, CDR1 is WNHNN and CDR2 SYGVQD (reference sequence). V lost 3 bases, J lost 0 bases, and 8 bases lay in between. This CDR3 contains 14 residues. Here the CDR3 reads CASSELILNTEAFF. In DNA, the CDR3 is TGCGCCAGCAGTGAACTAATATTGAACACTGAAGCTTTCTTT.

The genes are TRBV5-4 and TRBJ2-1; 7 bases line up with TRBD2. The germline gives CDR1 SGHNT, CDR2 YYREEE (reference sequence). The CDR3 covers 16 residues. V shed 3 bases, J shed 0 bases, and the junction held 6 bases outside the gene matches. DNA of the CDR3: TGTGCCAGCAGCTGGGAGGGGCAGGGCTCCTACAATGAGCAGTTCTTC. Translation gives CASSWEGQGSYNEQFF.